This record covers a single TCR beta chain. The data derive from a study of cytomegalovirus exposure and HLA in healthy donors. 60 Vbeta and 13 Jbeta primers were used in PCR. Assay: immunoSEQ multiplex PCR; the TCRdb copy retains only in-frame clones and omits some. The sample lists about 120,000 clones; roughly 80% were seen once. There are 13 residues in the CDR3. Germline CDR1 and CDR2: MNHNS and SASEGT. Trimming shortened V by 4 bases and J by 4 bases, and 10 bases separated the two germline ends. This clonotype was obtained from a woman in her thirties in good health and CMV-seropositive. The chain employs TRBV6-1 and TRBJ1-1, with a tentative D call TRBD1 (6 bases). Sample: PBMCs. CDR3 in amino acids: CASSASRGTEAFF. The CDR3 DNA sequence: TGTGCCAGCAGTGCCTCCAGGGGCACTGAAGCTTTCTTT.